The 3 T cell receptor beta chains below were found in one sample sequenced in a study of cytomegalovirus exposure and HLA in healthy donors. Here immunoSEQ multiplex PCR was the method, and the copy in TCRdb shows in-frame clones only, minus some. In the table there are 150,000 to 200,000 clones, approximately 80% of which are singletons. Material for sequencing was PBMCs. The origin of the receptors is a man aged 25 to 45 in good health and CMV-seropositive.

The chain has TRBV6-1 and TRBJ1-2; D is perhaps TRBD1 (5 bases). The CDR3 length is 14 residues. In germline, CDR1 is MNHNS, CDR2 SASEGT. V was shortened by 2 bases and J by 5 bases, with 12 bases between the two germline ends. CDR3 sequence reads: CASSEQGLQYGYTF. CDR3 coding DNA: TGTGCCAGCAGTGAACAGGGACTCCAGTATGGCTACACCTTC.

The rearrangement joins TRBV4-3 to TRBJ2-3; D not resolved. From germline, CDR1 is LGHNA and CDR2 YSLEER. The CDR3 length is 14 residues. With 0 bases removed from V and 1 base from J, the gap between germline ends came to 5 bases. The CDR3 nucleotides are TGCGCCAGCAGCCAAGATCGCGGCACAGATACGCAGTATTTT. This encodes CASSQDRGTDTQYF.

The chain uses TRBV7-9 and TRBJ2-2, with D possibly being TRBD1 (5 bases). The CDR3 is 15 amino acids. V was pared by 3 bases and J by 0 bases, with 8 bases between. The germline V gene encodes CDR1 SEHNR and CDR2 FQNEAQ (reference sequence). The CDR3 nucleotides read TGTGCCAGCAGCTTCAGGGTAGCGAACACCGGGGAGCTGTTTTTT. Residues: CASSFRVANTGELFF. The full variable domain, its missing parts supplied by reference TRBV7-9 and TRBJ2-2, is DTGVSQNPRHKITKRGQNVTFRCDPISEHNRLYWYRQTLGQGPEFLTYFQNEAQLEKSRLLSDRFSAERPKGSFSTLEIQRTEQGDSAMYLCASSFRVANTGELFFGEGSRLTVL.